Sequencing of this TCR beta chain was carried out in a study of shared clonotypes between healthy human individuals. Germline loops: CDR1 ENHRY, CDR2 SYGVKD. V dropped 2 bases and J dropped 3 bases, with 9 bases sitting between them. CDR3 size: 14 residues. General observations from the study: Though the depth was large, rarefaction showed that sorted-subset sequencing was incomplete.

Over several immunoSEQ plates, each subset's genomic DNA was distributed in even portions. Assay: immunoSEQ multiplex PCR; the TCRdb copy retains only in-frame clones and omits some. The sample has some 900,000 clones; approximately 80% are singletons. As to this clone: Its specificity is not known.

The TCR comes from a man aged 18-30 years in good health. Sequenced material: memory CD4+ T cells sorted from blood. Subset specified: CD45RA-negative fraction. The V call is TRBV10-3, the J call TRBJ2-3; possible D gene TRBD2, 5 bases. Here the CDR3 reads CAISEGRTTDTQYF. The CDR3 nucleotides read TGTGCCATCAGTGAGGGGCGGACTACAGATACGCAGTATTTT.